Below, one TCR beta chain is given with its context. The sample belongs to a study of blood T cell repertoires in COVID-19. Per the authors' pipeline: Using reference gene primer amplification, nucleated cell counts were estimated. Sequenced by immunoSEQ multiplex PCR; TCRdb stores in-frame clones only, minus some. V and J calls and clone size are copied from that table; D and trimming were computed from the DNA. The sample consists of 200,000 to 250,000 clones, roughly 78% of them appearing once. The CDR3 extends over 14 amino acids. Germline-derived CDR1 and CDR2 are LNHDA and SQIVND (reference sequence). Trimming left V 4 bases short and J 3 bases short, with 10 bases between.

The TCR originated in a woman between 40 and 55 years old with acute or convalescent COVID-19. The sample taken for sequencing was peripheral blood. The rearrangement links TRBV19 to TRBJ2-4; perhaps TRBD2 as D (6 bases). CDR3 sequence: CASSTGGGKNIQYF. In DNA, the CDR3 is TGTGCCAGTAGTACCGGGGGAGGCAAAAACATTCAGTACTTC.